These T cell receptor beta chains were read from a single sample in a study of cytomegalovirus exposure and HLA in healthy donors. This table comes from immunoSEQ multiplex PCR, and its TCRdb copy is limited to in-frame clones, with some not included. The sample carries hundreds of thousands of clones, around 86% recorded once. Input material: PBMCs. The receptors originated from a woman younger than 30 in good health and CMV-seronegative. The CDR3 runs from the conserved cysteine through the conserved F or W. Fields, in order: J gene, V gene, clone size, D gene, CDR3 DNA, CDR3 protein. The D gene is left open where the match is weak. The size field is filled for only some rows; it gives once, few, many or a size class.

>TRBJ2-7|TRBV4-1|NA|NA
TGCGCCAGCAGCCAAGTACAGGGTACTACCTACGAGCAGTACTTC
CASSQVQGTTYEQYF
>TRBJ1-2|TRBV5-4|NA|NA
TGTGCCAGCAGCTTGGACAGGGCTAACTATGGCTACACCTTC
CASSLDRANYGYTF
>TRBJ1-3|TRBV5-6|NA|NA
TGTGCCAGCAGCTTAGCGGCCAGCTCTGGAAACACCATATATTTT
CASSLAASSGNTIYF
>TRBJ2-7|TRBV5-1|NA|NA
TGCGCCAGCAGCGGAGATGGTGGGAGGATCCAGGACGAGCAGTACTTC
CASSGDGGRIQDEQYF
>TRBJ2-1|TRBV14|NA|NA
TGTGCCAGCAGCTCCGGTTGGAGGGGAAATGAGCAGTTCTTC
CASSSGWRGNEQFF
>TRBJ2-2|TRBV6-1|NA|TRBD1
TGTGCCAGCAGTCCGGGACAGGGGGGGCCCGGGGAGCTGTTTTTT
CASSPGQGGPGELFF
>TRBJ1-1|TRBV6-5|NA|NA
TGTGCCAGCAGTGAGGCAGAGAACACTGAAGCTTTCTTT
CASSEAENTEAFF
>TRBJ1-5|TRBV4-1|NA|NA
TGCGCCAGCAGCCACCTTACAGGGTCGGGGCAGCCCCAGCATTTT
CASSHLTGSGQPQHF
>TRBJ2-5|TRBV5-1|once|NA
TGCGCCAGCAAGGCGGGGGCGGTGGAGACCCAGTACTTC
CASKAGAVETQYF
>TRBJ2-2|TRBV7-2|NA|NA
TGTGCCAGCAGCTTAAGCCACCCCGGGGAGCTGTTTTTT
CASSLSHPGELFF
>TRBJ1-1|TRBV5-1|NA|TRBD1
TGCGCCAGCAGCGGGGGACAGGAGAACACTGAAGCTTTCTTT
CASSGGQENTEAFF
>TRBJ2-4|TRBV4-2|NA|TRBD1
TGTGCCAGCAGCCAAGATCTTGGACAGGGGAAAAACATTCAGTACTTC
CASSQDLGQGKNIQYF
>TRBJ2-1|TRBV6-6|NA|NA
TGTGCCAGCAGTCCCCACAGGGATAGGAATGAGCAGTTCTTC
CASSPHRDRNEQFF
>TRBJ1-5|TRBV7-8|NA|NA
TGTGCCAGCAGCTTAGAACCGGGATACCAGCCCCAGCATTTT
CASSLEPGYQPQHF
>TRBJ2-1|TRBV7-7|NA|TRBD1
TGTGCCAGCAGCTTGGGACAGGGGTCCAATGAGCAGTTCTTC
CASSLGQGSNEQFF
>TRBJ1-6|TRBV6-5|NA|TRBD1
TGTGCCAGCAGTTACTCGAACAGGGGGCGGTCACCCCTCCACTTT
CASSYSNRGRSPLHF
>TRBJ1-2|TRBV27|few|NA
TGTGCCAGCAGTTTATCCCTATCAACAGGGTACGGTGGCTACACCTTC
CASSLSLSTGYGGYTF
>TRBJ1-1|TRBV19|NA|NA
TGTGCCAGTAGTATGGGGTTGAACGGAGGAGCTTTCTTT
CASSMGLNGGAFF
>TRBJ2-1|TRBV9|NA|TRBD2
TGTGCCAGCAACCTAGCGGGAGAGAACAATGAGCAGTTCTTC
CASNLAGENNEQFF
>TRBJ1-4|TRBV7-9|NA|NA
TGTGCCAGCAGCTTAGGAGCGGCAACTAATGAAAAACTGTTTTTT
CASSLGAATNEKLFF
>TRBJ2-7|TRBV30|NA|NA
TGTGCCTGGGAGGCAGGGGACTCCTACGAGCAGTACTTC
CAWEAGDSYEQYF
>TRBJ2-7|TRBV5-4|NA|NA
TGTGCCAGCAGCTTGTCGGGTAACCAGTACTTC
CASSLSGNQYF
>TRBJ2-7|TRBV15|NA|NA
TGTGCCACCAGCAGACCGGGAGCTGAGAAAAGCGAGCAGTACTTC
CATSRPGAEKSEQYF
>TRBJ1-1|TRBV27|NA|NA
TGTGCCAGCAGCTTAACTCTTACAGGGATAGAAGCTTTCTTT
CASSLTLTGIEAFF
>TRBJ2-2|TRBV10-1|few|NA
TGCGCCAGCAGTGAGCCGCCCGGCGGGGAGCTGTTTTTT
CASSEPPGGELFF
>TRBJ2-1|TRBV10-2|once|TRBD2
TGCGCCAGCAGGCAGGGACTAGATCCGGGTGAGCAGTTCTTC
CASRQGLDPGEQFF
>TRBJ2-2|TRBV11-2|NA|TRBD1
TGTGCCAGCAGCTCCTGGACAGGGGCTTACACCGGGGAGCTGTTTTTT
CASSSWTGAYTGELFF
>TRBJ2-7|TRBV27|NA|TRBD2
TGTGCCAGCAGTCTTCGGGGGGGAGGCTCCTACGAGCAGTACTTC
CASSLRGGGSYEQYF
>TRBJ2-2|TRBV2|NA|NA
TGTGCCAGCAAGGGCCAGGGGAACACCGGGGAGCTGTTTTTT
CASKGQGNTGELFF
>TRBJ2-7|TRBV7-6|NA|TRBD1
TGTGCCAGCAGCCCACCGGACAGGGGACTTTTTGAGCAGTACTTC
CASSPPDRGLFEQYF
>TRBJ2-7|TRBV2|NA|TRBD1
TGTGCCAGCAGTCCTCTGGGACAGGATATCGAGCAGTACTTC
CASSPLGQDIEQYF
>TRBJ1-1|TRBV11-2|NA|NA
TGTGCCAGCAGCTCCCAGTTCCACACTGAAGCTTTCTTT
CASSSQFHTEAFF
>TRBJ1-2|TRBV29-1|few|TRBD1
TGCAGCGTTGAAGCTTTTCGCGACAGGGCCTTC
CSVEAFRDRAF
>TRBJ2-2|TRBV2|NA|TRBD1
TGTGCCAGCAAGGACAGGCCCCTTACGAACACCGGGGAGCTGTTTTTT
CASKDRPLTNTGELFF
>TRBJ1-2|TRBV4-3|NA|NA
TGCGCCAGCAGCGCATTTTCGGGGGTCCCCGGAGGCTACACCTTC
CASSAFSGVPGGYTF
>TRBJ2-7|TRBV5-4|NA|NA
TGTGCCAGCAGCCTGGGTAGCTCCTACGAGCAGTACTTC
CASSLGSSYEQYF
>TRBJ2-7|TRBV6-1|NA|NA
TGTGCCAGCAGTGCTAGCGAAGCCTACGAGCAGTACTTC
CASSASEAYEQYF
>TRBJ2-7|TRBV5-1|once|TRBD2
TGCGCCAGCAGCCTAGGACTAGCGGGGCTCTCCTACGAGCAGTACTTC
CASSLGLAGLSYEQYF
>TRBJ2-7|TRBV6-1|NA|NA
TGTGCCAGCAGTGAAGAGGGGACAAGCTCCTACGAGCAGTACTTC
CASSEEGTSSYEQYF
>TRBJ1-4|TRBV25-1|NA|NA
TGTGCCAGCAGTGAATACGGCGGTAACCGGGAACTGTTTTTT
CASSEYGGNRELFF
>TRBJ1-3|TRBV18|NA|TRBD1
TGTGCCAGCTCACCATCTGGACAGGGGGCTGGAAACACCATATATTTT
CASSPSGQGAGNTIYF